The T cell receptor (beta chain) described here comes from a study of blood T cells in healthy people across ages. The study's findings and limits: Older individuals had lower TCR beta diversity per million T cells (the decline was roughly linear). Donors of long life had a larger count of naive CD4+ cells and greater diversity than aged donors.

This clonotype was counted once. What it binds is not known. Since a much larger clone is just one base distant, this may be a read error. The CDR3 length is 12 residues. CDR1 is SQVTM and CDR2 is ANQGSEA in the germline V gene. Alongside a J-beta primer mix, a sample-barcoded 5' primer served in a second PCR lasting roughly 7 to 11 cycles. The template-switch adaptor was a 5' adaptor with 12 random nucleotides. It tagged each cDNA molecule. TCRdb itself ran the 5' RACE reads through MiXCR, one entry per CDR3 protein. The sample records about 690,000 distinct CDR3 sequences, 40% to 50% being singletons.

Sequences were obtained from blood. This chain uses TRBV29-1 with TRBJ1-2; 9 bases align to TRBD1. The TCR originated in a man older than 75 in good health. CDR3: CIVGQGSGGYTF. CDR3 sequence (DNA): TGCATCGTAGGACAGGGGTCGGGTGGCTACACCTTC.